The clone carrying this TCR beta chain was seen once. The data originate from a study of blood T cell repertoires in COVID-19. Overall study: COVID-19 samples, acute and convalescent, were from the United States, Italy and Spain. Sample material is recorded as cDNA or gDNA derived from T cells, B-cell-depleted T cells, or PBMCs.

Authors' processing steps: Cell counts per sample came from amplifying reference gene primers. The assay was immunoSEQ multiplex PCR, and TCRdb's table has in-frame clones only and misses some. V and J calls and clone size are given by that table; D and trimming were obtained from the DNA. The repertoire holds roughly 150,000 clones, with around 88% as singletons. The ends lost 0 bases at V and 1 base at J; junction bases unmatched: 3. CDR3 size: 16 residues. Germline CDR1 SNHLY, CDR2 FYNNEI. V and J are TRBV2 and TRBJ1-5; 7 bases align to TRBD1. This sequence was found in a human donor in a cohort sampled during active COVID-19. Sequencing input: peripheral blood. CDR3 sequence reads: CASSEATGLSNQPQHF. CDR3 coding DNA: TGTGCCAGCAGTGAAGCGACAGGGTTAAGCAATCAGCCCCAGCATTTT.